What follows are 20 T cell receptor beta chains derived from one specimen sequenced in a study of cytomegalovirus exposure and HLA in healthy donors. The PCR ran on 60 Vbeta and 13 Jbeta primers. This table comes from immunoSEQ multiplex PCR, and its TCRdb copy is limited to in-frame clones, with some not included. Seen here are 100,000 to 150,000 clones, 78% observed once, and the top ten hold less than 2%. The sample consisted of PBMCs. The receptors derive from a woman aged 18-35 years in good health and CMV-seronegative.

The chain employs TRBV4-1 and TRBJ2-7; possible D gene TRBD1, 6 bases. CDR3 size: 15 residues. V was shortened by 0 bases and J by 5 bases, with 14 bases between the two germline ends. Germline CDR1 and CDR2: MGHRA and YSYEKL. Here the CDR3 reads CASSQEGAGGDEQYF. The CDR3 DNA follows: TGCGCCAGCAGCCAAGAGGGGGCCGGAGGAGACGAGCAGTACTTC.

This chain connects TRBV14 to TRBJ2-7, with unresolved D. The CDR3 is made up of 13 amino acids. CDR1 is SGHDN, CDR2 FVKESK, per germline. V was trimmed by 1 base and J by 3 bases, leaving 7 bases between them. Here the CDR3 reads CASSQGLLYEQYF. The CDR3 DNA follows: TGTGCCAGCAGCCAAGGATTACTCTACGAGCAGTACTTC.

V is TRBV9 and J is TRBJ2-5, with D possibly matching TRBD1 (5 bases). CDR1 and CDR2 from the germline V gene are SGDLS and YYNGEE. Trimming shortened V by 2 bases and J by 3 bases, and 14 bases separated the two germline ends. The CDR3 loop spans 15 amino acids. The CDR3 reads CASSVSQGREETQYF. The CDR3 region has the DNA TGTGCCAGCAGCGTTTCCCAGGGAAGAGAAGAGACCCAGTACTTC.

This clone appeared a few times. The chain joins TRBV6-5 to TRBJ2-5; weak D call: TRBD2 (5 bases). V was cut by 2 bases and J by 5 bases, with 9 bases left in between. Germline-derived CDR1 and CDR2 are MNHEY and SVGAGI. This CDR3 is built from 13 residues. The CDR3 spells CASSYARAETQYF. The CDR3 DNA follows: TGTGCCAGCAGTTACGCGAGGGCGGAGACCCAGTACTTC.

This clone came up a few times. The chain joins TRBV7-9 to TRBJ1-5; D not certain. The CDR3 totals 14 residues. CDR1 and CDR2 (germline): SEHNR, FQNEAQ (reference sequence). With 5 bases removed from V and 7 bases from J, the gap between germline ends came to 15 bases. CDR3: CASSPYDGGQPQHF. The CDR3 nucleotides read TGTGCCAGCAGCCCATATGACGGAGGGCAGCCCCAGCATTTT.

The CDR3 region has the DNA TGTGCCAGCACCCTAACAGGAGCAACTAATGAAAAACTGTTTTTT. Translation gives CASTLTGATNEKLFF. V and J are TRBV25-1 and TRBJ1-4; D possibly corresponds to TRBD1 (5 bases). Germline-derived CDR1 and CDR2 are MGHDK and SYGVNS. V shed 7 bases and J shed 0 bases, with 12 bases lying between them. The CDR3 runs to 15 residues.

The J gene is TRBJ2-7, the V gene TRBV12-5; 7 bases fit TRBD1. CDR1 is LGHNT and CDR2 is FRNRAP in the germline V gene. The V segment lost 6 bases and the J segment 7 bases; nucleotides outside the gene matches: 6. The CDR3 consists of 12 residues. The CDR3 loop reads CASGPGQLEQYF. The CDR3 DNA reads as TGTGCTAGTGGACCGGGACAGTTGGAGCAGTACTTC. The whole variable domain, remainder taken from reference TRBV12-5 and TRBJ2-7, is DARVTQTPRHKVTEMGQEVTMRCQPILGHNTVFWYRQTMMQGLELLAYFRNRAPLDDSGMPKDRFSAEMPDATLATLKIQPSEPRDSAVYFCASGPGQLEQYFGPGTRLTVT.

This clone came up once. V usage is TRBV4-1 and J usage is TRBJ2-7; D might be TRBD2 (5 bases). Trimming took off 3 bases at V and 2 bases at J, with 20 bases between the two ends. The germline V gene encodes CDR1 MGHRA and CDR2 YSYEKL. CDR3 size: 17 residues. The CDR3 reads CASSQAGGGGLTYEQYF. The CDR3 bases are TGCGCCAGCAGCCAGGCAGGAGGTGGCGGGCTTACCTACGAGCAGTACTTC.

The chain carries TRBV5-1 and TRBJ2-7, with a possible D match to TRBD1 (7 bases). In germline, CDR1 is SGHRS, CDR2 YFSETQ. V was pared by 4 bases and J by 2 bases, with 22 bases between. The CDR3 spans 17 residues. In DNA form, the CDR3 reads TGCGCCAGCAGCCCCAACTCGGGGGACAGACAGACCTACGAGCAGTACTTC. Its translation is CASSPNSGDRQTYEQYF.

The sample holds a few counts of this clone. The chain recombines TRBV5-1 with TRBJ1-6; D remains ambiguous. With 4 bases removed from V and 9 bases from J, the gap between germline ends came to 17 bases. Germline V CDR1 and CDR2: SGHRS, YFSETQ. The CDR3 contains 15 residues. The CDR3 DNA follows: TGCGCCAGCAGCCGGGGAGCGGCCGCGGGTTCACCCCTCCACTTT. As protein: CASSRGAAAGSPLHF.

The rearrangement joins TRBV6-5 to TRBJ1-1, with D possibly being TRBD1 (6 bases). In germline, CDR1 is MNHEY, CDR2 SVGAGI. The CDR3 covers 13 residues. The V end was cut by 6 bases, the J end by 4 bases, with 12 bases between. The CDR3 sequence is CASSSDRSTEAFF. In DNA, the CDR3 is TGTGCCAGCAGCTCCGACAGGAGCACTGAAGCTTTCTTT.

The CDR3 reads CASSLRTSGSPEQFF. Here the CDR3 DNA reads TGCGCCAGCAGCCTTCGGACTAGCGGGAGCCCTGAGCAGTTCTTC. The rearrangement joins TRBV5-1 to TRBJ2-1; TRBD2 aligns across 13 bases. This CDR3 has 15 residues. CDR1 is SGHRS, CDR2 YFSETQ, per germline. V lost 4 bases and J lost 9; bases outside the gene matches: 7.

The chain carries TRBV5-4 and TRBJ2-1; 13 bases line up with TRBD2. The CDR3 runs 15 residues. V shed 5 bases and J 10 bases; nucleotides not matched to a gene: 9. Germline V gives CDR1 SGHNT, CDR2 YYREEE (reference sequence). The CDR3 region is CASSSGTSGTAEQFF. The CDR3 nucleotides are TGTGCCAGCAGTAGTGGGACTAGCGGGACGGCGGAGCAGTTCTTC.

The chain joins TRBV6-6 to TRBJ1-2, with 7 bases lining up with TRBD1. V trimming: 6 bases; J trimming: 4 bases; junction bases outside the gene matches: 11. The CDR3 is 15 amino acids. Germline lookup yields CDR1 MNHNY and CDR2 SVGAGI (reference sequence). In DNA form, the CDR3 reads TGTGCCAGCAGAATAACAGGGGAGACAACCTATGGCTACACCTTC. Translation gives CASRITGETTYGYTF.

CDR3 nucleotide sequence: TGTGCCAGCAAGCCGGGCCGGCAAGGGGGAGAAGCTTTCTTT. This encodes CASKPGRQGGEAFF. This chain connects TRBV11-2 to TRBJ1-1; TRBD1 might be the D (6 bases). Trimming pared 7 bases from V and 8 bases from J, leaving 20 bases between. Per germline, CDR1 SGHAT and CDR2 FQNNGV. This CDR3 region has 14 residues.

This clone was detected only once. The chain uses TRBV4-2 and TRBJ2-3; 10 nucleotides line up with TRBD2. From germline, CDR1 is LGHNA and CDR2 YNFKEQ. The junction had 3 bases not matched to a gene; V was cut back by 2 bases and J by 1 base. The CDR3 has 16 residues. As DNA, the CDR3 is TGTGCCAGCAGCCAACCAGGGACTAGCGGCACAGATACGCAGTATTTT. This gives the protein CASSQPGTSGTDTQYF.

This clone is a singleton in its sample. The chain recombines TRBV6-5 with TRBJ1-2, with 8 bases lining up with TRBD1. V shed 1 base, J shed 8 bases, and the junction held 3 bases outside the gene matches. Germline CDR1 reads MNHEY; CDR2 reads SVGAGI. There are 13 residues in the CDR3. CDR3 nucleotide sequence: TGTGCCAGCAGTTACTATGACAGGGGAGGCTACACCTTC. Encoded protein: CASSYYDRGGYTF.

This rearrangement joins TRBV5-8 to TRBJ2-6, with D unclear. V was trimmed by 2 bases and J by 4 bases, leaving 4 bases between them. Germline values: CDR1 SGHTS, CDR2 YDEGEE. This CDR3 is built from 13 residues. CDR3 residues: CASSFVGANVLTF. In DNA, the CDR3 is TGTGCCAGCAGCTTCGTCGGGGCCAACGTCCTGACTTTC.

The chain recombines TRBV9 with TRBJ2-3; D call uncertain. Germline V gene sequence: CDR1 SGDLS, CDR2 YYNGEE. The V end lost 2 bases, the J end lost 3 bases, and 13 bases lay between the germline ends. The CDR3 has 15 residues. The CDR3 loop reads CASSVLAASTDTQYF. Written as DNA, the CDR3 is TGTGCCAGCAGCGTTCTGGCTGCCTCTACAGATACGCAGTATTTT.

The chain has TRBV14 and TRBJ2-1; D not certain. The V and J ends lost 2 bases and 4 bases respectively, with 3 bases between them. The CDR3 extends over 12 amino acids. The germline gives CDR1 SGHDN, CDR2 FVKESK. In DNA, the CDR3 is TGTGCCAGCAGCCAACTTTACAATGAGCAGTTCTTC. This translates into CASSQLYNEQFF.